What follows are 21 T cell receptor beta chains derived from one specimen sequenced in a study of regulatory T cells in long-lasting Graves disease. Sequencing libraries for TCR beta were prepared with iRepertoire HTBI primers and Arm-PCR of CDR3 regions. TCRdb ran MiXCR on the multiplex PCR reads and lists one entry per CDR3 protein. The top ten clones hold around 7% of a sample with 400,000 to 600,000 distinct CDR3 sequences, roughly a fifth of them seen once. The time point here: persistent/refractory GD, antithyroid drugs over 5 years with positive TRAb. After RNA was extracted from PBMCs, the TCR library was made from it. The source material was peripheral blood mononuclear cells (PBMCs), sampled when the disease was refractory, from a patient treated with antithyroid drugs. All receptors derive from a female donor with Graves disease.

This clonotype was counted between two and nine times. The chain carries TRBV19 and TRBJ1-5; a weak D match, TRBD1 (5 bases). Germline V gene sequence: CDR1 LNHDA, CDR2 SQIVND (reference sequence). With 3 bases removed from V and 0 bases from J, the gap between germline ends came to 9 bases. This CDR3 is 15 amino acids long. CDR3 nucleotide sequence: TGTGCCAGTAGTATCGGGGCTCATAGCAATCAGCCCCAGCATTTT. Its translation is CASSIGAHSNQPQHF.

This clonotype was seen many times. This rearrangement joins TRBV24-1 to TRBJ2-5; 7 bases fit TRBD1. V gave up 4 bases and J gave up 4 bases; unmatched junction bases: 2. From germline, CDR1 is KGHDR and CDR2 SFDVKD. The CDR3 has 13 residues. The CDR3 DNA reads as TGTGCCACCAGTGAGACAGGGCGAGAGACCCAGTACTTC. Protein sequence: CATSETGRETQYF.

This clonotype appeared many times. This sequence joins TRBV7-8 and TRBJ1-1, with TRBD1 matching over 7 bases. Germline V lookup: CDR1 SGHVS, CDR2 FQNEAQ. This CDR3 is built from 15 residues. Germline trimming cut 2 bases from V and 0 bases from J; bases unmatched to any gene: 3. CDR3 nucleotides: TGTGCCAGCAGCTTAACAAGGGGGCTGAACACTGAAGCTTTCTTT. This encodes CASSLTRGLNTEAFF. Using reference TRBV7-8 and TRBJ1-1 for the parts outside the CDR3, the full variable domain is GAGVSQSPRYKVAKRGQDVALRCDPISGHVSLFWYQQALGQGPEFLTYFQNEAQLDKSGLPSDRFFAERPEGSVSTLKIQRTQQEDSAVYLCASSLTRGLNTEAFFGQGTRLTVV.

This clonotype was picked up a small number of times. The chain recombines TRBV9 with TRBJ2-7, with 10 bases that match TRBD2. Germline lookup yields CDR1 SGDLS and CDR2 YYNGEE. CDR3 length: 17 residues. The ends lost 0 bases at V and 2 bases at J; junction bases unmatched: 8. The CDR3: CASSVGGAGGPAYEQYF. CDR3 nucleotides: TGTGCCAGCAGCGTAGGAGGAGCGGGAGGGCCGGCCTACGAGCAGTACTTC.

The chain employs TRBV20-1 and TRBJ2-5, with a possible D match to TRBD2 (6 bases). V shed 6 bases and J shed 2 bases, with 16 bases lying between them. The germline V gene has CDR1 DFQATT and CDR2 SNEGSKA (reference sequence). There are 14 residues in the CDR3. CDR3 coding DNA: TGCAGTGCGTCCCGCGGGGCACCTCAAGAGACCCAGTACTTC. This gives the protein CSASRGAPQETQYF.

The gene calls are TRBV19 and TRBJ1-5; 8 nucleotides agree with TRBD1. The V and J ends lost 5 bases and 3 bases, in that order; junction bases with no gene match: 9. CDR1 LNHDA and CDR2 SQIVND come from the germline V gene (reference sequence). CDR3 length: 16 residues. The CDR3 here is CASSFLTGAINQPQHF. The DNA for the CDR3 is TGTGCCAGTAGTTTCCTGACAGGGGCTATCAATCAGCCCCAGCATTTT.

The rearrangement uses TRBV10-3 and TRBJ2-2; a weak D match, TRBD2 (5 bases). From germline, CDR1 is ENHRY and CDR2 SYGVKD. Between the trimmed V and J ends, which lost 8 bases and 4 bases, there was a span of 17 bases. The CDR3 has 15 residues. This CDR3 reads CAIPSSAGSTGELFF. As DNA, the CDR3 is TGTGCCATCCCTAGCAGCGCTGGGAGCACCGGGGAGCTGTTTTTT.

This rearrangement joins TRBV12-5 to TRBJ1-1; TRBD1 might be the D (6 bases). Between the trimmed V and J ends, which lost 5 bases and 1 base, there was a span of 11 bases. Per the germline V gene, CDR1 is LGHNT and CDR2 is FRNRAP. This CDR3 region has 14 residues. CDR3 coding DNA: TGTGCTAGTGGTAGGGGGGACACGAACACTGAAGCTTTCTTT. Protein product: CASGRGDTNTEAFF.

The V gene is TRBV20-1, the J gene TRBJ2-1; D is possibly TRBD2 (5 bases). V lost 0 bases and J lost 0, with 18 bases in between. Looked up from germline, CDR1 is DFQATT and CDR2 is SNEGSKA (reference sequence). This CDR3 region has 18 residues. CDR3 DNA: TGCAGTGCTAGAGATGAGTCGAGGAGGACTTTCTCCTACAATGAGCAGTTCTTC. It encodes CSARDESRRTFSYNEQFF.

V and J are TRBV6-1 and TRBJ1-2; no definite D call. Trimming left V 6 bases short and J 0 bases short, with 8 bases between. Germline-derived CDR1 and CDR2 are MNHNS and SASEGT. The CDR3 spans 13 residues. The CDR3 DNA follows: TGTGCCAGCAGATCGACAACTAACTATGGCTACACCTTC. This encodes CASRSTTNYGYTF.

This clonotype was observed many times. This sequence joins TRBV30 and TRBJ2-7, with D uncertain. This CDR3 contains 11 residues. Per germline, CDR1 GTSNPN and CDR2 SVGIG (reference sequence). Trimming cost V 4 bases and J 7 bases, with 11 bases left between them. This CDR3 reads CAWTDSYEQYF. The DNA of the CDR3 is TGTGCCTGGACGGATAGCTATGAGCAGTACTTC. The whole variable domain, remainder taken from reference TRBV30 and TRBJ2-7, is SQTIHQWPATLVQPVGSPLSLECTVEGTSNPNLYWYRQAAGRGLQLLFYSVGIGQISSEVPQNLSASRPQDRQFILSSKKLLLSDSGFYLCAWTDSYEQYFGPGTRLTVT.

This clonotype was seen at least ten times. This chain connects TRBV27 to TRBJ2-7; 7 nucleotides agree with TRBD1. The germline CDR1 and CDR2 sequences are MNHEY and SMNVEV (reference sequence). This CDR3 has 15 residues. The V segment lost 6 bases and the J segment 0 bases; nucleotides outside the gene matches: 8. For the CDR3, the DNA is TGTGCCAGCAGCCTACAGGGGTCCTACTCCTACGAGCAGTACTTC. It translates to CASSLQGSYSYEQYF.

This chain connects TRBV27 to TRBJ2-7, with a possible D match to TRBD1 (6 bases). Per germline, CDR1 MNHEY and CDR2 SMNVEV (reference sequence). V lost 4 bases, J lost 4 bases, and 17 bases lay in between. The CDR3 runs 15 residues. DNA of the CDR3: TGTGCCAGCAGTTACAGGGACGCCGTACGGTACGAGCAGTACTTC. As protein: CASSYRDAVRYEQYF.

The V and J genes are TRBV6-2 or TRBV6-3 and TRBJ2-4; the D is unclear. This CDR3 is built from 11 residues. V was shortened by 3 bases and J by 8 bases, with 5 bases between the two germline ends. The germline gives CDR1 MNHEY, CDR2 SVGEGT. CDR3 in amino acids: CASSYVDIQYF. Here the CDR3 DNA reads TGTGCCAGCAGTTATGTAGACATTCAGTACTTC.

DNA for the CDR3: TGTGCCAGCAGTTTAGGGCTGGTCGGGGCCAACGTCCTGACTTTC. Protein product: CASSLGLVGANVLTF. V gene TRBV28 combines with J gene TRBJ2-6; D ambiguous. The length of the CDR3 is 15 residues. Trimming shortened V by 2 bases and J by 4 bases, and 9 bases separated the two germline ends. Germline loops: CDR1 MDHEN, CDR2 SYDVKM.

This clonotype was observed a handful of times. V and J are TRBV14 and TRBJ2-7, with 7 bases that match TRBD1. Per germline, CDR1 SGHDN and CDR2 FVKESK. This CDR3 region has 15 residues. Trimming cost V 5 bases and J 3 bases; bases outside gene matches: 10. CDR3 sequence reads: CASSSLRDSDYEQYF. CDR3 DNA sequence: TGTGCCAGCAGCAGCCTCAGGGACAGTGACTACGAGCAGTACTTC.

The chain uses TRBV7-9 and TRBJ1-1, with TRBD1 as a possible D gene (5 bases). The CDR3 contains 15 residues. Germline CDR1 reads SEHNR; CDR2 reads FQNEAQ (reference sequence). The V end was cut by 7 bases, the J end by 6 bases, with 21 bases between. CDR3 sequence (DNA): TGTGCCAGCACCATTCCGGGGCCTCAGTTATCTGAAGCTTTCTTT. It is translated as CASTIPGPQLSEAFF.

The table lists this clonotype with a few counts. The rearrangement joins TRBV12-3 or TRBV12-4 to TRBJ2-1, with TRBD2 matching over 7 bases. V was pared by 1 base and J by 9 bases, with 9 bases of the junction left unmatched. The CDR3 covers 15 residues. The CDR3 region is CASSLVAGPEGEQFF. CDR3 coding DNA: TGTGCCAGCAGTTTAGTAGCGGGCCCGGAGGGTGAGCAGTTCTTC.

The chain has TRBV24-1 and TRBJ2-3; D is perhaps TRBD1 or TRBD2 (5 bases each). The CDR3 spans 15 residues. Germline V CDR1 and CDR2: KGHDR, SFDVKD. With 9 bases removed from V and 6 bases from J, the gap between germline ends came to 21 bases. The CDR3, as DNA: TGTGCCACCGCTAAGACCGGGACCTCGAGGGATACGCAGTATTTT. The encoded protein is CATAKTGTSRDTQYF.

The chain joins TRBV7-8 to TRBJ1-1; maybe TRBD1 (6 bases). CDR3 length equals 14 residues. In germline, CDR1 is SGHVS, CDR2 FQNEAQ. Trimming left V 3 bases short and J 0 bases short, with 8 bases between. This chain's CDR3 is CASSLGTMNTEAFF. DNA for the CDR3: TGTGCCAGCAGCTTGGGGACAATGAACACTGAAGCTTTCTTT.

This clonotype has just a few counts. The V gene is TRBV7-8, the J gene TRBJ1-2, with D tentatively TRBD1 (5 bases). V gave up 0 bases and J gave up 8 bases, with 19 bases separating them. Germline V CDR1 and CDR2: SGHVS, FQNEAQ. This CDR3 spans 16 amino acids. The DNA of the CDR3 is TGTGCCAGCAGCTTAGCGAGAGCCAAGGGGCACGACGGCTACACCTTC. Translated: CASSLARAKGHDGYTF.